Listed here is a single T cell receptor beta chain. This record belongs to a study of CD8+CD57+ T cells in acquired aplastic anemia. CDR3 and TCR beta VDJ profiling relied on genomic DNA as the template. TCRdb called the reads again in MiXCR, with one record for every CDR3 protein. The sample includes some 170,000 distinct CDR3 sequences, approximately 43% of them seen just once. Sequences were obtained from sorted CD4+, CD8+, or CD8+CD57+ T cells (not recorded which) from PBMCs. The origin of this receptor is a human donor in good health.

The CDR3 DNA follows: TGTGCCAGCAGCCTAACTAGCGGGGGTGATACGCAGTATTTT. Translation gives CASSLTSGGDTQYF. This rearrangement joins TRBV5-4 to TRBJ2-3, with TRBD2 matching over 11 bases. This CDR3 contains 14 residues. Losses at the gene ends were 4 bases for V and 6 bases for J; bases not matched to a gene: 4. The germline CDR1 and CDR2 sequences are SGHNT and YYREEE (reference sequence).